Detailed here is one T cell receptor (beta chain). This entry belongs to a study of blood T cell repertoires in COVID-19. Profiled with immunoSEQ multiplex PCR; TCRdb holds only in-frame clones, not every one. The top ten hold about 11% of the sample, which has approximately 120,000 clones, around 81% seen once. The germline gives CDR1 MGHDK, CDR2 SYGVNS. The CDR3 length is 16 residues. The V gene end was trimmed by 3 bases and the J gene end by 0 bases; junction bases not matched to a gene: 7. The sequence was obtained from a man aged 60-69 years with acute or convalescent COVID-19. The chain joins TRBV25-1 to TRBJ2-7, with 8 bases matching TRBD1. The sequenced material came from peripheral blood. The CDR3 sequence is CASSDNTGGHSYEQYF. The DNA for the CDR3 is TGTGCCAGCAGTGATAATACAGGGGGTCACTCCTACGAGCAGTACTTC.